A selection of T cell receptor beta chains follows, all from one sample in a study of CD8 T cells in ankylosing spondylitis. One entry per CDR3 protein, called by TCRdb with MiXCR from the 5' RACE reads. The sample includes 700,000 to 850,000 distinct CDR3 sequences, approximately 10% seen only once; the top ten take approximately 0.46%. The sequencing input was blood, either unsorted or a sorted T cell fraction (not recorded which). The receptors stem from a male donor with ankylosing spondylitis. Each CDR3 is given with its conserved first and last residue. The order of the fields is D gene, clone size, J gene, V gene, CDR3 DNA, CDR3 protein. D genes are given only for firm matches. Expanded clones get a size class; other rows say once, few or many, or leave the size out.

d_call: -; clone_size: few; j_call: TRBJ2-1; v_call: TRBV6-1; cdr3_nt: TGTGCCAGCAGGTCCGGATGGAGCTCCTACAATGAGCAGTTCTTC; cdr3_aa: CASRSGWSSYNEQFF
d_call: TRBD2; clone_size: -; j_call: TRBJ2-3; v_call: TRBV20-1; cdr3_nt: TGCAGTGCTAGGCGGGGGGCCTGGGTAGATACGCAGTATTTT; cdr3_aa: CSARRGAWVDTQYF
d_call: -; clone_size: -; j_call: TRBJ1-4; v_call: TRBV20-1; cdr3_nt: TGCAGTGCTCTACATAGAGCAACTAATGAAAAACTGTTTTTT; cdr3_aa: CSALHRATNEKLFF
d_call: -; clone_size: -; j_call: TRBJ2-3; v_call: TRBV28; cdr3_nt: TGTGCCAGCAGTTTGTTGGACAGTAGGCAGTATTTT; cdr3_aa: CASSLLDSRQYF
d_call: -; clone_size: few; j_call: TRBJ2-2; v_call: TRBV5-1; cdr3_nt: TGCGCCAGCAGCTTCGACACAGGGTACGGGGAGCTGTTTTTT; cdr3_aa: CASSFDTGYGELFF
d_call: TRBD1; clone_size: few; j_call: TRBJ1-2; v_call: TRBV5-1; cdr3_nt: TGCGCCAGCAGCTGGGGGACAGCCAACCAGGGCTACACCTTC; cdr3_aa: CASSWGTANQGYTF
d_call: -; clone_size: -; j_call: TRBJ2-7; v_call: TRBV10-3; cdr3_nt: TGTGCCATCAGTGATCCTATCGGGACACTCGAGCAGTACTTC; cdr3_aa: CAISDPIGTLEQYF
d_call: -; clone_size: -; j_call: TRBJ1-5; v_call: TRBV6-5; cdr3_nt: TGTGCCAGCAGCTACCGGGGAGTGGATCAGCCCCAGCATTTT; cdr3_aa: CASSYRGVDQPQHF
d_call: TRBD2; clone_size: -; j_call: TRBJ2-7; v_call: TRBV7-2; cdr3_nt: TGTGCCAGCAGCTCCCGGGAGGCCTACGAGCAGTACTTC; cdr3_aa: CASSSREAYEQYF
d_call: -; clone_size: -; j_call: TRBJ1-2; v_call: TRBV20-1; cdr3_nt: TGCAGTGCTAGAGAAAGGCGGGGAAGGTATGGCTACACCTTC; cdr3_aa: CSARERRGRYGYTF
d_call: TRBD1; clone_size: -; j_call: TRBJ2-7; v_call: TRBV12-3/TRBV12-4; cdr3_nt: TGTGCCAGCAGCCACCGGGACAGGGACCACGAGCAGTACTTC; cdr3_aa: CASSHRDRDHEQYF
d_call: -; clone_size: -; j_call: TRBJ1-3; v_call: TRBV2; cdr3_nt: TGTGCCAGCACTTGGGAGAGCTCTGGAAACACCATATATTTT; cdr3_aa: CASTWESSGNTIYF
d_call: -; clone_size: -; j_call: TRBJ2-7; v_call: TRBV4-3; cdr3_nt: TGCGCCAGCAGCCACAGGGGAGGGTACGAGCAGTACTTC; cdr3_aa: CASSHRGGYEQYF
d_call: -; clone_size: -; j_call: TRBJ1-1; v_call: TRBV2; cdr3_nt: TGTGCCATACAGAACACCGTGAACACTGAAGCTTTCTTT; cdr3_aa: CAIQNTVNTEAFF
d_call: -; clone_size: -; j_call: TRBJ1-1; v_call: TRBV5-1; cdr3_nt: TGCGCCAGCAGCTTGACAAGGGGGGCCGGGGAGTTCTTT; cdr3_aa: CASSLTRGAGEFF
d_call: TRBD1; clone_size: -; j_call: TRBJ1-1; v_call: TRBV28; cdr3_nt: TGTGCCAGCAGTGCTGGGGACAGGGCCACTGAAGCTTTCTTT; cdr3_aa: CASSAGDRATEAFF
d_call: -; clone_size: few; j_call: TRBJ1-2; v_call: TRBV27; cdr3_nt: TGTGCCAGCAGTTTATCGGCGGGGGTCGGCTATGGCTACACCTTC; cdr3_aa: CASSLSAGVGYGYTF
d_call: TRBD1; clone_size: many; j_call: TRBJ2-7; v_call: TRBV20-1; cdr3_nt: TGCAGTGCTGGATCCCAGGGACAGGCGTCCTACGAGCAGTACTTC; cdr3_aa: CSAGSQGQASYEQYF
d_call: -; clone_size: -; j_call: TRBJ1-1; v_call: TRBV29-1; cdr3_nt: TGCAGCGTCCTCAGGGGGAACACTGAAGCTTTCTTT; cdr3_aa: CSVLRGNTEAFF
d_call: TRBD2; clone_size: -; j_call: TRBJ2-7; v_call: TRBV24-1; cdr3_nt: TGTGCCACCAGAGGGACTAGCGGGAGCGAGCAGTACTTC; cdr3_aa: CATRGTSGSEQYF
d_call: -; clone_size: few; j_call: TRBJ2-3; v_call: TRBV20-1; cdr3_nt: TGCAGTGCTAGAGACCCCGCGCGTAGCGCAGATACGCAGTATTTT; cdr3_aa: CSARDPARSADTQYF
d_call: -; clone_size: many; j_call: TRBJ2-7; v_call: TRBV7-2; cdr3_nt: TGTGCCAGCAGCTTTTACAGGGTATCCTACGAGCAGTACTTC; cdr3_aa: CASSFYRVSYEQYF
d_call: -; clone_size: -; j_call: TRBJ2-3; v_call: TRBV7-9; cdr3_nt: TGTGCCAGCAGCCACCGGGGCCTCAGCGGAGATACGCAGTATTTT; cdr3_aa: CASSHRGLSGDTQYF
d_call: -; clone_size: -; j_call: TRBJ2-5; v_call: TRBV20-1; cdr3_nt: TGCAGTGCTAGGGGGGGCGGGGCACTGGAAGAGACCCAGTACTTC; cdr3_aa: CSARGGGALEETQYF
d_call: -; clone_size: -; j_call: TRBJ2-7; v_call: TRBV20-1; cdr3_nt: TGCAGTGCTAGAGATAGTGGGCTACGGTCACTTTACGAGCAGTACTTC; cdr3_aa: CSARDSGLRSLYEQYF
d_call: -; clone_size: few; j_call: TRBJ1-5; v_call: TRBV7-2; cdr3_nt: TGTGCCAGCAGCCAAGGACGTGGGCCCCAGCATTTT; cdr3_aa: CASSQGRGPQHF
d_call: TRBD1; clone_size: -; j_call: TRBJ2-5; v_call: TRBV25-1; cdr3_nt: TGTGCCAGCAGTGGGACAGGGCGTTCTCTGGAGACCCAGTACTTC; cdr3_aa: CASSGTGRSLETQYF
d_call: -; clone_size: -; j_call: TRBJ2-7; v_call: TRBV27; cdr3_nt: TGTGCCAGCAGTTTGCTCGTCCAGCCGAGGGGAAACGAGCAGTACTTC; cdr3_aa: CASSLLVQPRGNEQYF
d_call: -; clone_size: -; j_call: TRBJ2-7; v_call: TRBV20-1; cdr3_nt: TGCAGTGCTAGAGTAGACGGTGGGAGTTACGAGCAGTACTTC; cdr3_aa: CSARVDGGSYEQYF